This T cell receptor (beta chain) was sequenced for a study of radiotherapy plus CTLA-4 blockade in lung cancer. Overall study findings and caveats: Reports state that early shifts in blood T cell clones, with interferon-beta, best predicted response.

With regard to this clone: The target antigen is unknown.

Germline assignment: CDR1 SNHLY and CDR2 FYNNEI. CDR3 length: 14 residues. V lost 9 bases and J 4 bases, leaving 17 bases between the germline ends. The data were produced by immunoSEQ multiplex PCR, yet TCRdb's version contains in-frame clones alone and is incomplete. The sample holds 70,000 to 95,000 clones; approximately 86% are singletons and the top ten take around 15%. The material was peripheral blood, obtained from a patient treated with radiotherapy plus ipilimumab. The rearrangement joins TRBV2 to TRBJ2-3; D perhaps matches TRBD2 (7 bases). This sequence originates from a human donor with non-small cell lung cancer that progressed on radiotherapy plus ipilimumab. This CDR3 is CARSFGGRADTQYF. For the CDR3, the DNA is TGTGCCAGAAGTTTCGGGGGGCGCGCAGATACGCAGTATTTT.